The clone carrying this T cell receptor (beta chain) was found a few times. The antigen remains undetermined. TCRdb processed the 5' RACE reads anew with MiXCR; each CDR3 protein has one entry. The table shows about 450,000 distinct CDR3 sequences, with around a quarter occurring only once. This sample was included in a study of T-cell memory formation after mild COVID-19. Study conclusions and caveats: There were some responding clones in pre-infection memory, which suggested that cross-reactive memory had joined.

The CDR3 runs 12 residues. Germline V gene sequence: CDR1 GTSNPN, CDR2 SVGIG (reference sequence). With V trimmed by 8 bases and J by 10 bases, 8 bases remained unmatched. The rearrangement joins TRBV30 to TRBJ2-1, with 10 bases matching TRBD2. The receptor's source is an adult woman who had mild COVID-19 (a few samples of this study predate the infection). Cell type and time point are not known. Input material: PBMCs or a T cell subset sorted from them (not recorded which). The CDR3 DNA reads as TGTGCCCTGGAAGCGGGAGGGGGAGAGCAGTTCTTC. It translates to CALEAGGGEQFF.